This paragraph reports one T cell receptor (beta chain). Its target is not known. The data originate from a study of cytomegalovirus exposure and HLA in healthy donors. The study's findings and limits: In an earlier analysis, in approximately 570 donors, most V segments appeared productive either ~90% or ~30% of the time. Among the CMV-associated chains, three were confirmed in vitro as specific for CMV antigens. TCR beta chain V- and J-gene trimming was linked, in a later analysis, to a missense variant in DCLRE1C.

PCR primers comprised 60 Vbeta and 13 Jbeta primers. In the source study's methods: Later, tens of millions of unique TCR beta chains were counted in an analysis, and about 12 million of them were shared. TCRdb keeps only in-frame clones here, not all; method: immunoSEQ multiplex PCR. V and J calls and clone size are given by that table; D and trimming were obtained from the DNA. The sample holds approximately 88,000 clones, around four fifths seen once. The germline V gene has CDR1 MGHRA and CDR2 YSYEKL. V lost 1 base and J lost 8, with 17 bases in between. CDR3 length: 15 amino acids. The genes are TRBV4-1 and TRBJ1-2; TRBD1 might be the D (6 bases). The sample comprised PBMCs. This clonotype was obtained from a man aged 50 to 60 in good health and CMV-seropositive. CDR3 in amino acids: CASSQVFGGAGGYTF. The CDR3 coding sequence is TGCGCCAGCAGCCAAGTATTCGGGGGGGCAGGGGGCTACACCTTC.